This T cell receptor beta chain was captured by sequencing in a study of T-cell memory formation after mild COVID-19. Study details: TCR clusters mostly belonged to single donors.

TCRdb passed the 5' RACE reads through MiXCR, listing each CDR3 protein once. This sample has almost 350,000 distinct CDR3 sequences; 20% to 25% occur once, and the top ten carry roughly a fifth. Deletions cut 1 base from V and 4 bases from J, with 8 bases between. Germline lookup yields CDR1 SGHDN and CDR2 FVKESK. This CDR3 is 13 amino acids long. The chain combines TRBV14 with TRBJ2-7, with D possibly matching TRBD2 (5 bases). Sequencing was done on a sample of PBMCs or a T cell subset sorted from them (not recorded which). This sequence originates from a man between 18 and 29 years old who had mild COVID-19 (a few samples of this study predate the infection). Cell type and time point are not known. The chain's CDR3 is CASSQGGLYEQYV. CDR3 DNA sequence: TGTGCCAGCAGCCAAGGCGGGCTATACGAGCAGTACGTC.